A single sample is the source of the 11 T cell receptor beta chains below, sequenced in a study of T cell responses to AZD1222 COVID-19 vaccine. Clones were sequenced by immunoSEQ multiplex PCR, and TCRdb holds only the in-frame ones, with some missing. The table includes roughly 100,000 clones, around 91% detected once. Sequences were derived from peripheral blood, sampled 28 days after the second AZD1222 dose. Every receptor here comes from an adult who received the AZD1222 COVID-19 vaccine.

This rearrangement joins TRBV11-2 to TRBJ1-3, with D uncertain. Germline V gene lookup returns CDR1 SGHAT and CDR2 FQNNGV. With 5 bases removed from V and 2 bases from J, the gap between germline ends came to 7 bases. The CDR3 contains 13 residues. The CDR3 DNA is TGTGCCAGCAGCACCACGACTGGAAACACCATATATTTT. Encoded protein: CASSTTTGNTIYF.

The J gene is TRBJ1-5, the V gene TRBV18; TRBD1 matches 8 bases. The length of the CDR3 is 15 residues. V lost 1 base and J lost 6; bases outside the gene matches: 5. Germline values: CDR1 KGHSH, CDR2 LQKENI. DNA of the CDR3: TGTGCCAGCTCACCACGACAGGGGCGAAGTCAGCCCCAGCATTTT. It yields the protein CASSPRQGRSQPQHF.

CDR3 sequence: CASSQFSGDGNEQFF. The CDR3 DNA reads as TGTGCCAGCAGCCAATTTAGCGGGGATGGCAATGAGCAGTTCTTC. The chain combines TRBV3-1 (or the pseudogene TRBV3-2) with TRBJ2-1; TRBD2 matches at 8 bases. Germline V gene lookup returns CDR1 LGHDT and CDR2 YNNKEL (reference sequence). The junction had 6 bases not matched to a gene; V was cut back by 2 bases and J by 6 bases. The CDR3 covers 15 residues.

The DNA for the CDR3 is TGCGCCAGCAGCTTGGGAAGGGGGCGCGGTTTTAATGAAAAACTGTTTTTT. It encodes CASSLGRGRGFNEKLFF. This sequence joins TRBV5-1 and TRBJ1-4, with 7 bases matching TRBD1. The ends lost 0 bases at V and 4 bases at J; junction bases unmatched: 9. In germline, CDR1 is SGHRS, CDR2 YFSETQ. The CDR3 length is 17 residues.

The chain carries TRBV6-4 and TRBJ2-3; D remains ambiguous. V was cut by 5 bases and J by 4 bases, with 13 bases left in between. The CDR3 length is 14 residues. Germline V gene data show CDR1 as MRHNA and CDR2 as SNTAGT. For the CDR3, the DNA is TGTGCCAGCAGTCCCCGGCGAGGCTCAGATACGCAGTATTTT. Protein sequence: CASSPRRGSDTQYF.

This chain uses TRBV5-8 with TRBJ1-6, with 8 nucleotides matching TRBD1. This CDR3 has 15 residues. V was clipped by 4 bases and J by 10 bases; unmatched bases: 10. The V gene's germline CDR1 is SGHTS and CDR2 YDEGEE. CDR3 loop: CASSAVDRGGSPLHF. In DNA form, the CDR3 reads TGTGCCAGCAGCGCTGTTGACAGGGGAGGATCACCCCTCCACTTT.

V gene TRBV7-3 combines with J gene TRBJ2-7; a weak D match, TRBD2 (6 bases). The CDR3 extends over 15 amino acids. The V gene lost 1 base and the J gene lost 0 bases, with 10 bases spanning the gap. CDR1 is SGHTA, CDR2 FQGTGA, per germline. In DNA form, the CDR3 reads TGTGCCAGCAGCTTAAGTACGGGGGACTCCTACGAGCAGTACTTC. Its translation is CASSLSTGDSYEQYF.

The chain links TRBV24-1 to TRBJ2-3; D may match TRBD1 or TRBD2 (5 bases each). CDR1 is KGHDR and CDR2 is SFDVKD in the germline V gene. The ends were cut back, 12 bases at V and 0 bases at J, with 9 bases in the middle. This CDR3 contains 12 residues. The CDR3 bases are TGTGCCTCCGGGGACAGCACAGATACGCAGTATTTT. The encoded protein is CASGDSTDTQYF.

This clone was seen just once. The J gene is TRBJ1-5, the V gene TRBV19, with TRBD1 identical over 7 bases. V trimming: 5 bases; J trimming: 9 bases; junction bases outside the gene matches: 10. The CDR3 has 14 residues. The germline gives CDR1 LNHDA, CDR2 SQIVND (reference sequence). This CDR3 is CASSRTGPGGPQHF. DNA for the CDR3: TGTGCCAGTAGTCGGACAGGCCCAGGGGGGCCCCAGCATTTT.

This clone was counted at least ten times. This chain joins TRBV19 and TRBJ1-2, with a possible D match to TRBD1 (6 bases). V was clipped by 0 bases and J by 7 bases, with 18 bases between them. CDR3 length equals 16 residues. Per germline, CDR1 LNHDA and CDR2 SQIVND (reference sequence). Written as DNA, the CDR3 is TGTGCCAGTAGTATAGAACAGGGTGGTCTTGGCTTTGGCTACACCTTC. Translated: CASSIEQGGLGFGYTF.

The rearrangement uses TRBV4-1 and TRBJ2-7; D possibly corresponds to TRBD1 (6 bases). V lost 2 bases and J lost 3, with 8 bases in between. Germline assignment: CDR1 MGHRA and CDR2 YSYEKL. This CDR3 has 13 amino acids. This CDR3 reads CASSQTGYYEQYF. The CDR3 nucleotides read TGCGCCAGCAGCCAAACAGGGTACTACGAGCAGTACTTC.